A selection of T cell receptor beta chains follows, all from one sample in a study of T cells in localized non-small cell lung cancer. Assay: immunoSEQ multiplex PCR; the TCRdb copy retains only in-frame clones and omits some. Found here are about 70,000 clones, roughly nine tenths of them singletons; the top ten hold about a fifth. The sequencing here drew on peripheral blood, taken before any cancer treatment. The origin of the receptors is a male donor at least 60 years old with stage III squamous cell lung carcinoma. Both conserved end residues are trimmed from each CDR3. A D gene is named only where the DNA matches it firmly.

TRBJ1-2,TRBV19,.,ASNREGGNYGYT
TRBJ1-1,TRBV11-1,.,ASSWGQNTEAF
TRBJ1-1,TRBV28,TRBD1,ASSLHRGSMIMNTEAF
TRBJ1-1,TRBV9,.,ASSVKEGTEAF
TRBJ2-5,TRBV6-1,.,ASRRGPQETQY
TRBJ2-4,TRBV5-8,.,ASRGAVAKNIQY
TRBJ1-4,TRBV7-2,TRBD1,ASSPQGARNEKLF
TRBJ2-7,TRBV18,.,ASSLGRDSYEGQY
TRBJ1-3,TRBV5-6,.,ASSLAGRYGNTIY
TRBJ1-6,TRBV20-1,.,SARVAPGVH
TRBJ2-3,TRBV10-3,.,AIAGAGTDTQY
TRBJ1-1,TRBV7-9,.,ASTSSNTEAF
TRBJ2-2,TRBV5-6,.,ASSLAQGYTGELF
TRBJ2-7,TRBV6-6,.,ASSSPTLSSYEQY
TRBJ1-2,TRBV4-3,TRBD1,ASSTGTGVGNGYT
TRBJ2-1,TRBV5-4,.,ASSAGQRGYGQF
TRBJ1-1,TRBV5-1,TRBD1,ASSFTGAEAF
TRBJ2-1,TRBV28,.,ASSLIGRSLSNEQF